This T cell receptor (beta chain) stems from a study of cytomegalovirus exposure and HLA in healthy donors (dated by TCRdb to the late 2010s). At the level of the whole study: In an earlier analysis of 587 of the donors, around 290 Gb of sequence data and some 120 million unique TCR beta sequences from roughly 200 million T cells were reported. About 300 gigabases of sequencing data and around 88 million unique TCR sequences made up an early release that covered fewer than 650 HLA-typed donors. Among the 398 genotyped donors, about 83% belonged to the genetic ancestry cluster associated with self-reported Caucasian donors. The study aimed to test whether cataloging public T cell receptors could reveal signatures of past pathogen exposure. The study used immunosequencing to profile the T cell repertoires of some 600 subjects and linked those repertoires to cytomegalovirus serostatus. Along with the approximately 670-subject first cohort, a separate validation cohort of over a hundred different subjects was used. High-throughput TCR immunosequencing, statistical association of individual TCRs with disease status, and machine learning were combined to predict cytomegalovirus infection status. A later analysis re-examined previously published TCR beta repertoires from about 670 donors and added high-resolution HLA genotyping to investigate patterns of TCR occurrence. Rather than using new phenotypic data, the later analysis identified candidate immune exposures from TCR beta sequences and from how often those sequences occurred across donors. An earlier analysis of approximately 640 of the donors applied high-throughput TCR beta sequencing to assess whether each TCR beta V gene segment acted as functional or pseudogenic. Donor age, sex, ethnicity and CMV serostatus were collected together with the repertoire data. A later genetic analysis used genome-wide SNP genotypes for about 65% of the 666 donors, treating that subset as a discovery cohort. Every discovery cohort repertoire had been produced on one sequencing platform. HLA typing covered class I and class II loci at four-digit resolution. The number of donors typed differed by locus, with 629-630 for A, B, C, DRB1 and DQB1, more than 500 for DQA1, about 610 for DPA1, and 400 to 490 for DPB1. Several DR-DQ haplotypes were treated as single units for association and clustering because of strong linkage in the cohort. On average, roughly 200,000 unique TCR beta nucleotide sequences were sequenced per donor among 398 genotyped donors of the cohort, with roughly 18% of those sequences being non-productive.

The receptor library was made with the immunoSEQ multiplex PCR assay. For the multiplex PCR, a mixture combining 60 forward primers for TCR Vbeta segments and 13 reverse primers for TCR Jbeta segments was used. The CDR3 region of rearranged TCR beta genes was amplified from genomic DNA by a multiplex PCR assay. The amplified TCR beta libraries were sequenced on the Illumina HiSeq System as 87-base-pair reads. On the study's bioinformatics: A later analysis counted some 74 million unique TCR beta chains across the 650 to 800 repertoires, and around 9.9 million of these chains were shared by at least two donors. To remove PCR and sequencing errors, raw reads were error-corrected and collapsed into unique sequences using a nearest-neighbor algorithm that merged closely related sequences. CDR3 sequences were aligned to IMGT reference sequences to assign V, D and J gene segments. Each retained sequence needed at least a six-nucleotide match to both a V gene segment and a J gene segment. A rearrangement counted as productive if the CDR3 had no stop codons and remained in frame with V and J, and every other rearrangement counted as non-productive. CDR3 was defined by IMGT convention, running from the second conserved V-encoded cysteine to the conserved J-encoded phenylalanine. The earlier analysis of about 560 of the donors excluded any sequence lacking an unambiguous match to a single V gene segment. An earlier analysis of approximately 590 of the donors classified V segments as functional when productive rearrangements were above 56.7% and as segregating when the standard deviation between donors was above 5%. A statistical classification framework was built to diagnose cytomegalovirus status from the catalog of TCR beta chain sequences. In a later analysis, V and J genes were assigned by comparing TCR nucleotide sequences against IMGT/GENE-DB human TR gene sequences. The TCRdist pipeline was used in a later analysis to assign CDR3 sequences and most-parsimonious VDJ recombination scenarios. In a later analysis, each TCR beta chain was defined by its CDR3 amino acid sequence together with its V-gene family, and reads without a unique V-gene family were excluded. To address suspected cross-contamination and a sequencing artifact, a later analysis removed approximately 600 highly shared, low-generation-probability nucleotide sequences. In a later analysis, a clonal expansion index for each public chain was calculated from normalized within-repertoire ranks of inferred template counts. A later analysis computed generation probabilities with a VDJ recombination model fitted to out-of-frame rearrangements, and checked the results against IGoR. In a later analysis, hypergeometric tests were used to score TCR-TCR, TCR-HLA and TCR-CMV co-occurrence, with a repertoire-size bias correction applied to TCR pairs. False discovery rates were estimated in a later analysis by permuting HLA or CMV assignments 20 times. In a later analysis, co-occurring TCRs were grouped with DBSCAN, and TCRdist sequence similarity was added when clustering was performed within HLA-allele-positive subsets. For co-occurrence clustering, repertoires with fewer than 30,000 or more than 120,000 public chains were excluded, along with several repertoires with anomalous nucleotide sharing. In its TCRdb copy, this immuneACCESS table keeps in-frame sequences only and misses some clones. Where compared with another copy, unresolved V genes explain less than half of these, and the others have no known cause. Clone size and the V and J calls come from that table; the DNA yielded D and trimming. The sample table lists about 120,000 clones, about four fifths of them with a count of one. About 4.5% of the sample lies in the top ten.

In total, around 600 healthy bone marrow donors made up the cohort. At the time of sampling, all cohort members were nominally healthy, though unrecorded immune exposures were likely present. The donor was CMV seropositive and was included in the group of approximately 300 seropositive cohort members. Every donor gave a peripheral blood sample, and the peripheral blood mononuclear cells from that sample were used for TCR beta sequencing. Genomic DNA extraction from the blood cell samples was performed with the Qiagen DNeasy Blood Extraction Kit. A word on this clone: It lacks a known antigen. It has no much larger one-base neighbor in the sample; base qualities were not kept.

Points the paper makes about the study in general: Because HLA typing was unavailable for some donors at each locus, only the typed subset was used in association tests. While some public TCRs were present in many individuals, most TCR sequences turned up only very rarely across donors. This cohort had only TCR beta chains sequenced, and the lack of alpha or paired-chain data limited which features could be detected. The only immune exposure information available for the cohort was CMV serostatus. Some IMGT-functional V segments, including TRBV6-2 and TRBV6-3, could not be told apart with the 87-base-pair reads, so those segments were excluded. A later analysis associated 16,951 TCR beta sequences with specific HLA alleles at a false discovery rate of 0.05. Strong co-occurrence of HLA alleles, especially DR and DQ, made assigning TCR associations to individual alleles difficult. A further reported finding was that TCR beta sequences accurately predicted the HLA-A and HLA-B alleles for most subjects in the first cohort. In a later analysis, HLA-associated TCR beta chains were found to be more clonally expanded and to have lower generation probabilities than equally common non-associated chains. A later analysis found that TCR association rates varied across HLA loci, with DRB1 alleles showing the most associated TCRs and HLA-C alleles the fewest. Most CMV-associated TCR beta chains appeared to be HLA-restricted in a later analysis, and the HLA associations seemed to be driven largely by CMV exposure. According to a later genetic analysis, donors in an Asian-associated ancestry cluster had fewer N-insertions in productive TCRs than the approximately 650-donor mean. A few of the identified cytomegalovirus-associated TCR beta chains were confirmed in vitro to be specific for cytomegalovirus antigens. In a later analysis, several top co-occurrence clusters were reported to appear linked to parvovirus B19, influenza, CMV and Epstein-Barr virus. The study listed 150 to 200 TCR beta chains as associated with cytomegalovirus. According to the authors, the approach could potentially be generalized to other disease states and immunological phenotypes. A later genetic analysis associated a missense DCLRE1C variant with V-gene and J-gene trimming of TCR beta chains, and an independent cohort replicated the association. The classifier was reported to diagnose cytomegalovirus status with high specificity and sensitivity in both the original cohort and the validation cohort. A cluster of highly shared sequence variants was judged likely to represent a technical artifact of the sequencing pipeline. In an earlier analysis of about 550 of the donors, most TCR beta V segments were observed in productive rearrangements about 87% or about 30% of the time, broadly matching IMGT annotations. Correlated functional status among segregating V segments might reflect linkage disequilibrium, but an unknown experimental factor could not be ruled out. Roughly uniform sequencing depth across donors was assumed in presence/absence analyses, although this assumption may not hold. Because counts were too low, roughly 16 rarely observed V segments, including chromosome 9 orphons, were excluded from the earlier analysis of 500 to 700 of the donors.

Including cysteine and phenylalanine, the CDR3 has 15 amino acids. Solely the CDR3 DNA is kept, with 45 bases framed from the first base. V and J are truncated by 7 bases and 3 bases respectively, leaving an intervening sequence of 16 bases. From the germline V gene, CDR1 is MRHNA and CDR2 is SNTAGT. The sequence is built from TRBV6-4 and TRBJ1-5; no D segment can be confidently identified. Input material: PBMCs. The origin of this receptor is a young man in good health and CMV-seropositive. CDR3 protein: CASTSDGGFNQPQHF. The bases read TGTGCCAGCACTTCCGACGGAGGGTTCAATCAGCCCCAGCATTTT.